A single sample is the source of the 9 T cell receptor beta chains below, sequenced in a study of PD-1 blockade in classical Hodgkin lymphoma. The table came from immunoSEQ multiplex PCR; TCRdb's copy has only in-frame clones and leaves some out. The table lists 7,500 to 8,500 clones, 77% of them singletons, with approximately 34% in the top ten. The time point denotes: cycle 4 day 1 (C4D1), after 6 weeks of nivolumab. No patient escaped relapse after autologous stem cell transplantation, and brentuximab vedotin exposure varied. The authors enriched CD8+ T cells from thawed PBMCs via magnetic negative selection. Sample: CD8+ T cells from blood, taken before the fourth cycle of nivolumab. The receptors were gathered from a human donor with classical Hodgkin lymphoma.

The rearrangement links TRBV4-2 to TRBJ1-5; 7 positions match TRBD1. V trimming: 0 bases; J trimming: 5 bases; junction bases outside the gene matches: 4. CDR1 LGHNA and CDR2 YNFKEQ come from the germline V gene. The CDR3 contains 15 residues. The CDR3 nucleotides are TGTGCCAGCAGCCAAGATGGGACAGTCGATCAGCCCCAGCATTTT. It translates to CASSQDGTVDQPQHF.

The CDR3 loop reads CASSSSQRYEQYF. CDR3 DNA: TGTGCCAGCAGCTCCTCCCAAAGGTACGAGCAGTACTTC. The rearrangement links TRBV11-2 to TRBJ2-7, with unresolved D. The CDR3 totals 13 residues. Germline-derived CDR1 and CDR2 are SGHAT and FQNNGV. Trimming stripped 4 bases from V and 4 bases from J, with 11 bases between.

The CDR3 DNA is TGCAGTACAGGGGGATACGAGCAGTACTTC. Residues: CSTGGYEQYF. The chain uses TRBV20-1 and TRBJ2-7; TRBD1 agrees at 8 bases. With V trimmed by 8 bases and J by 4 bases, 1 base remained unmatched. CDR1 DFQATT and CDR2 SNEGSKA come from the germline V gene (reference sequence). This CDR3 has 10 amino acids.

This clone came up a few times. The gene calls are TRBV4-1 and TRBJ1-2, with 8 bases fitting TRBD1. Germline V CDR1 and CDR2: MGHRA, YSYEKL. V gave up 1 base and J gave up 8 bases; unmatched junction bases: 12. The length of the CDR3 is 16 residues. The CDR3 sequence is CASSQVGAGGRKGYTF. DNA of the CDR3: TGCGCCAGCAGCCAAGTAGGAGCAGGGGGCCGTAAGGGCTACACCTTC.

This chain uses TRBV6-6 with TRBJ1-1; possible D gene TRBD1, 5 bases. The CDR3 spans 14 residues. The V end was cut by 0 bases, the J end by 6 bases, with 11 bases between. Germline V gene data show CDR1 as MNHNY and CDR2 as SVGAGI (reference sequence). CDR3 DNA: TGTGCCAGCAGTTACTCCGGGGCCGTAGCTGAAGCTTTCTTT. It specifies CASSYSGAVAEAFF.

The chain joins TRBV5-1 to TRBJ2-7, with D hard to call. CDR1 is SGHRS and CDR2 is YFSETQ in the germline V gene. This CDR3 comprises 12 residues. V was trimmed by 2 bases and J by 5 bases, leaving 8 bases between them. The CDR3 DNA reads as TGCGCCAGCAGCTTATCGTGGGACGAGCAGTACTTC. This encodes CASSLSWDEQYF.

The rearrangement uses TRBV12-5 and TRBJ2-3, with 7 positions matching TRBD2. With V trimmed by 10 bases and J by 1 base, 5 bases remained unmatched. This CDR3 is 13 amino acids long. Germline V gives CDR1 LGHNT, CDR2 FRNRAP. This CDR3 reads CATRRGGTDTQYF. The CDR3, as DNA: TGTGCTACCCGCCGGGGGGGCACAGATACGCAGTATTTT.

The rearrangement uses TRBV11-3 and TRBJ2-1; D ambiguous. The CDR3 has 11 residues. The V and J ends lost 1 base and 13 bases respectively, with 8 bases between them. Germline lookup yields CDR1 SGHNT and CDR2 YENEEA. CDR3 sequence: CASSLAVCQFF. CDR3 nucleotide sequence: TGTGCCAGCAGCTTAGCGGTCTGCCAGTTCTTC.

The chain carries TRBV7-6 and TRBJ2-7; 8 bases agree with TRBD2. This CDR3 is built from 14 residues. Trimming removed 4 bases from V and 2 bases from J; junction bases left unmatched: 4. The germline V gene encodes CDR1 SGHVS and CDR2 FNYEAQ. The CDR3 loop reads CASSSGTRTYEQYF. Here the CDR3 DNA reads TGTGCCAGCAGCTCCGGGACTAGAACCTACGAGCAGTACTTC.